This T cell receptor (beta chain) originates from a study of CD8 T cells in ankylosing spondylitis. Study conclusions and caveats: CD8+ disease-linked clones were present at relatively low frequencies in blood. There were earlier reports of some motif variants in reactive arthritis synovial fluid and blood.

TCRdb itself ran the 5' RACE reads through MiXCR, one entry per CDR3 protein. The sample contains approximately 350,000 distinct CDR3 sequences, approximately 14% of which appear only once. The CDR3 contains 14 residues. Germline trimming cut 0 bases from V and 4 bases from J; bases unmatched to any gene: 2. The germline gives CDR1 MNHNS, CDR2 SASEGT. With regard to this clonotype: Its antigen is unidentified.

The TCR sequence derives from a male donor with ankylosing spondylitis or in good health (not recorded which). The specimen was blood, either unsorted or a sorted T cell fraction (not recorded which). The chain links TRBV6-1 to TRBJ2-5; TRBD1 matches 7 bases. In DNA form, the CDR3 reads TGTGCCAGCAGTGAAGCAAGGGGGCGAGAGACCCAGTACTTC. The encoded protein is CASSEARGRETQYF.